This T cell receptor (beta chain) was obtained from a study of cytomegalovirus exposure and HLA in healthy donors. Looking at the study overall: Among the roughly 370 genotyped donors, 65% to 85% were placed in the Caucasian-associated ancestry cluster.

About this clone: The antigen is unknown.

Unmatched junction bases numbered 5, after V lost 5 bases and J lost 10 bases. This CDR3 contains 13 residues. Germline loops: CDR1 SEHNR, CDR2 FQNEAQ (reference sequence). PCR was performed using 60 Vbeta and 13 Jbeta primers. Using immunoSEQ multiplex PCR, the repertoire was profiled, and TCRdb retains in-frame clones only, with some absent. This sample has roughly 180,000 clones, with approximately 80% found just once. General study points: The only immune exposure information that was available was CMV serostatus. The later analysis indicated that the majority of CMV-associated TCR beta chains appeared HLA-restricted.

This sequence joins TRBV7-9 and TRBJ2-1; TRBD2 aligns across 10 bases. The sample comprised PBMCs. The source is a girl aged 10-17 years in good health and CMV-seropositive. CDR3 region: CASSPTSGYEQFF. The CDR3 DNA reads as TGTGCCAGCAGCCCGACTAGCGGGTACGAGCAGTTCTTC.